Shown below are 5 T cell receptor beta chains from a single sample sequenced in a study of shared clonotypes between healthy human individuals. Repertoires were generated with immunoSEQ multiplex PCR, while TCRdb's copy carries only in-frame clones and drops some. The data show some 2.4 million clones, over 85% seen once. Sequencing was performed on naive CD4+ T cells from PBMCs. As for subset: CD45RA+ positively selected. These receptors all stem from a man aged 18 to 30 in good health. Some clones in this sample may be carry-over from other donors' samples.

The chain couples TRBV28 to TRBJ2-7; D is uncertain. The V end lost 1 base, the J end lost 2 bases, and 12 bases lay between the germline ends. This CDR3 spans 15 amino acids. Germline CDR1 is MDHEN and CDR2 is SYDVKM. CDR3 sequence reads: CASSLSDFGTYEQYF. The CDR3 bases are TGTGCCAGCAGTTTATCCGACTTCGGAACCTACGAGCAGTACTTC.

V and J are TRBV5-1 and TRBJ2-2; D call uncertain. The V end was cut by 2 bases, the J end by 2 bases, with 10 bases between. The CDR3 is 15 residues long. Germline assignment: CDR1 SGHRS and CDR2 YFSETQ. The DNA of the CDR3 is TGCGCCAGCAGCTTATCGGCACTAAACACCGGGGAGCTGTTTTTT. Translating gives CASSLSALNTGELFF.

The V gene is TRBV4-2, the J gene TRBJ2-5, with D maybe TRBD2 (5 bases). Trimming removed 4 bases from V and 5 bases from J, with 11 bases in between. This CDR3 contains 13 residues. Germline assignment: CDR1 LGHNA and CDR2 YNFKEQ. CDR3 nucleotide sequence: TGTGCCAGCAGCCGCTCCGGCGGGGAGACCCAGTACTTC. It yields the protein CASSRSGGETQYF.

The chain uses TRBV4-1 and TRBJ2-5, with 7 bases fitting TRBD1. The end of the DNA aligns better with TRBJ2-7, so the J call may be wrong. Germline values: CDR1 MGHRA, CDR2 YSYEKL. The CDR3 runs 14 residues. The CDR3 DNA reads TGCGCCAGCAGCCAAGTACAGGGGTCCTACGAGCAGTACTTC. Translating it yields CASSQVQGSYEQYF.

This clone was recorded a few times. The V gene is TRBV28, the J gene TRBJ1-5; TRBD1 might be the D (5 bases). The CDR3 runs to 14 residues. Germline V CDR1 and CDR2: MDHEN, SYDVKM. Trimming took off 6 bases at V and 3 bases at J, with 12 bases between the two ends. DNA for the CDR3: TGTGCCAGCAGGAGGGGACTGAACAATCAGCCCCAGCATTTT. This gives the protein CASRRGLNNQPQHF.